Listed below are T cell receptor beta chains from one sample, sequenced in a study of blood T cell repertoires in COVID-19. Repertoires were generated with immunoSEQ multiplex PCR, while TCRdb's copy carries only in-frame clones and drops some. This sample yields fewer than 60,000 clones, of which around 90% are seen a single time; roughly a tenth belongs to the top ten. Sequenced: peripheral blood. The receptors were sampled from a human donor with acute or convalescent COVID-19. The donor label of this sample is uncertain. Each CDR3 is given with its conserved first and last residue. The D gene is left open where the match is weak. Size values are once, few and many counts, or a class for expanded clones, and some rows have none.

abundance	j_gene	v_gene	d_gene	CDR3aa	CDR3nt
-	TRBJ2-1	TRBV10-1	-	CASSEDRIRNEQFF	TGCGCCAGCAGCGAAGACAGGATTAGGAATGAGCAGTTCTTC
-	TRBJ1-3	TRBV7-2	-	CASSLDRVSFGNTIYF	TGTGCCAGCAGCTTAGACAGGGTCAGTTTTGGAAACACCATATATTTT
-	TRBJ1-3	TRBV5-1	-	CASSLDGGPDSGNTIYF	TGCGCCAGCAGCTTGGACGGTGGGCCAGACTCTGGAAACACCATATATTTT
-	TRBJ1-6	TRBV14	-	CASSQVLGAGSPLHF	TGTGCCAGCAGCCAAGTTCTGGGGGCGGGTTCACCCCTCCACTTT
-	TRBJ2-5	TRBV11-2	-	CASSLQKTQYF	TGTGCCAGCAGCTTGCAGAAGACCCAGTACTTC
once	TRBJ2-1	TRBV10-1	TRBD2	CASSAGGREEQFF	TGCGCCAGCTCGGCGGGAGGGCGTGAGGAGCAGTTCTTC
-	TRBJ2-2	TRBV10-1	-	CASSESRGSGRTGELFF	TGCGCCAGCAGTGAGTCTCGGGGGTCTGGCCGGACCGGGGAGCTGTTTTTT
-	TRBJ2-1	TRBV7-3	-	CASSSSPGSYNEQFF	TGTGCCAGCAGCTCCTCCCCCGGCTCCTACAATGAGCAGTTCTTC
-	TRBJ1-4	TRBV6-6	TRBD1	CASSQTGATNEKLFF	TGTGCCAGCAGCCAAACAGGGGCAACTAATGAAAAACTGTTTTTT
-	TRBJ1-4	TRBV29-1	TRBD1	CSVEGTGDEKLFF	TGCAGCGTTGAAGGGACAGGGGATGAAAAACTGTTTTTT
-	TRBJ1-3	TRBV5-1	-	CASSPLEGFSGNTIYF	TGCGCCAGCAGCCCACTTGAGGGCTTCTCTGGAAACACCATATATTTT
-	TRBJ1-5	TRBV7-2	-	CASSLETYSNQPQHF	TGTGCCAGCAGCTTAGAAACATATAGCAATCAGCCCCAGCATTTT
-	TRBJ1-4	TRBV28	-	CASNGRGRSYGKLFF	TGTGCCAGCAACGGCCGAGGGCGCTCATATGGAAAACTGTTTTTT
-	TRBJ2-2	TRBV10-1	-	CASTPVANTGELFF	TGCGCCAGCACGCCAGTTGCGAACACCGGGGAGCTGTTTTTT
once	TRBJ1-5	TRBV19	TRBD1	CASSMGTGEYSNQPQHF	TGTGCCAGTAGTATGGGGACAGGGGAGTATAGCAATCAGCCCCAGCATTTT
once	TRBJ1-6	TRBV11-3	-	CASSPSYNGPLHF	TGTGCCAGCAGCCCCTCGTACAACGGGCCCCTCCACTTT
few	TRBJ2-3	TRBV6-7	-	CASSYWASRLHSTDTQYF	TGTGCCAGCAGTTACTGGGCTAGCCGACTTCATAGCACAGATACGCAGTATTTT